This T cell receptor beta chain stems from a study of T cells in Graves' hyperthyroidism and ophthalmopathy. This clonotype was observed at least ten times. Its target is unknown. Using RNA transcripts as the source, TCR beta CDR3 regions were amplified. TCR CDR3 regions were first amplified by RT-PCR with HTBI primers. MiXCR, applied by TCRdb to the multiplex PCR reads, yields one record per CDR3 protein. This sample yields 700,000 or so distinct CDR3 sequences, of which around 15% are seen a single time; around 8% belongs to the top ten. Notes on the study in general: Separation of ophthalmopathy from stable hyperthyroidism was achieved by a 13 V-J model.

Absent ophthalmopathy progression within 18 months defined stable Graves' hyperthyroidism. Cells are PBMCs isolated from around 9.4 ml of fresh blood. This clonotype was sampled from a man younger than 30 with Graves' hyperthyroidism. The sequenced sample consisted of blood.

The chain's CDR3 is CSTIVQGTSYEQYF. In DNA form, the CDR3 reads TGCAGTACAATAGTCCAGGGGACCTCCTACGAGCAGTACTTC. The rearrangement uses TRBV20-1 and TRBJ2-7, with D possibly being TRBD1 (6 bases). The CDR3 runs 14 residues. CDR1 is DFQATT, CDR2 SNEGSKA, per germline (reference sequence). Between the trimmed V and J ends, which lost 8 bases and 0 bases, there was a span of 17 bases.